This TCR beta chain was sequenced for a study of blood T cells in healthy people across ages. Overall study findings and caveats: Nothing was known about donor CMV status, and this possibly confounded expanded clonotype changes. The authors considered diversity estimates from one million T cells to be underestimates.

The CDR3 consists of 16 residues. V dropped 1 base and J dropped 2 bases, with 13 bases sitting between them. In germline, CDR1 is SGHTA, CDR2 FQGNSA. Whenever a sample was processed, at least 7 million PBMCs were isolated. Then a second PCR, running about 6 to 12 cycles, was carried out with a sample-barcoded 5' primer and a J-beta primer mix. Using its own MiXCR run on the 5' RACE reads, TCRdb lists one record per CDR3 protein. The data hold about a million distinct CDR3 sequences, with about two fifths observed a single time. In the case of this clonotype: Its antigen is undetermined.

The chain links TRBV7-2 to TRBJ2-3; D is perhaps TRBD2 (6 bases). Sequenced material: blood. The source is a man aged 18 to 30 in good health. CDR3 protein: CASSLVSGPSTDTQYF. CDR3 nucleotides: TGTGCCAGCAGCTTAGTAAGCGGGCCGTCCACAGATACGCAGTATTTT.